Presented here are 21 T cell receptor beta chains from one specimen sequenced in a study of blood T cell repertoires in COVID-19. Sequencing was performed with immunoSEQ multiplex PCR; in TCRdb, only in-frame clones are kept and a portion is missing. This table has approximately 130,000 clones, 81% appearing once. What was sequenced was peripheral blood. These receptor sequences come from a woman in her sixties or seventies with active or convalescent COVID-19.

The sample holds a few counts of this clone. The V and J genes are TRBV12-3 or TRBV12-4 and TRBJ2-5, with TRBD2 identical over 7 bases. The CDR3 runs to 13 residues. V lost 3 bases and J lost 5; bases outside the gene matches: 3. In DNA form, the CDR3 reads TGTGCCAGCAGTTTGAGCGGGGTTGAGACCCAGTACTTC. Its translation is CASSLSGVETQYF.

The V gene is TRBV6-1, the J gene TRBJ2-3, with D maybe TRBD2 (7 bases). This CDR3 spans 17 amino acids. In germline, CDR1 is MNHNS, CDR2 SASEGT. Trimming stripped 3 bases from V and 9 bases from J, with 25 bases between. For the CDR3, the DNA is TGTGCCAGCAGTGACCCCCCCGGGACACGCCACGGGGGGACGCAGTATTTT. It is translated as CASSDPPGTRHGGTQYF.

The chain links TRBV6-2 or TRBV6-3 to TRBJ2-2, with 12 positions matching TRBD2. CDR1 and CDR2 (germline): MNHEY, SVGEGT. V shed 2 bases and J 7 bases; nucleotides not matched to a gene: 14. The CDR3 is 19 amino acids. CDR3 nucleotide sequence: TGTGCCAGCAGTTACGAGGTGGAGACTAGCGGGAGATCTGTCGGGGAGCTGTTTTTT. This encodes CASSYEVETSGRSVGELFF.

The V and J genes are TRBV27 and TRBJ1-2, with D tentatively TRBD1 (6 bases). V was shortened by 6 bases and J by 3 bases, with 14 bases between the two germline ends. The CDR3 covers 14 residues. Germline CDR1 reads MNHEY; CDR2 reads SMNVEV (reference sequence). Here the CDR3 reads CASSETGLHYGYTF. DNA of the CDR3: TGTGCCAGCAGCGAGACAGGTCTTCACTATGGCTACACCTTC.

The J gene is TRBJ1-3, the V gene TRBV14; 7 nucleotides agree with TRBD1. The V gene end was trimmed by 3 bases and the J gene end by 0 bases; junction bases not matched to a gene: 11. This CDR3 comprises 18 residues. Germline CDR1 and CDR2: SGHDN and FVKESK. The CDR3 DNA reads as TGTGCCAGCAGCCAGGTGACGAAGGGGGCGTCCTCTGGAAACACCATATATTTT. This codes for CASSQVTKGASSGNTIYF.

V gene TRBV28 combines with J gene TRBJ2-7; TRBD2 agrees at 11 bases. The CDR3 has 15 residues. The V segment lost 6 bases and the J segment 2 bases; nucleotides outside the gene matches: 6. Germline V gene data show CDR1 as MDHEN and CDR2 as SYDVKM. Here the CDR3 DNA reads TGTGCCAGCAGCCTACTAGCGGGAGTCCCCTACGAGCAGTACTTC. Its protein product is CASSLLAGVPYEQYF.

The sample holds a few counts of this clone. The same CDR3 arises from other DNA sequences in this sample as well. The chain is built from TRBV28 and TRBJ1-2; D uncertain. From germline, CDR1 is MDHEN and CDR2 SYDVKM. The CDR3 covers 11 residues. With 6 bases removed from V and 0 bases from J, the gap between germline ends came to 2 bases. CDR3 sequence: CASSSNYGYTF. The CDR3 bases are TGTGCCAGCAGCTCTAACTATGGCTACACCTTC.

A remark on this clone: At the DNA level, this CDR3 is encoded by other sequences in the same sample as well. This sequence joins TRBV7-2 and TRBJ2-6; D not certain. V was cut by 1 base and J by 3 bases, with 7 bases left in between. CDR1 is SGHTA and CDR2 is FQGNSA in the germline V gene. The CDR3 totals 15 residues. This CDR3 reads CASSLGGYGANVLTF. DNA of the CDR3: TGTGCCAGCAGCTTAGGAGGTTATGGGGCCAACGTCCTGACTTTC.

The CDR3 loop reads CASSLTGGRETQYF. The DNA of the CDR3 is TGTGCCAGCAGCTTGACAGGGGGCAGGGAGACCCAGTACTTC. J is TRBJ2-5 and V is TRBV5-4; 9 bases are shared with TRBD1. CDR3 length equals 14 residues. Germline V gene sequence: CDR1 SGHNT, CDR2 YYREEE (reference sequence). Trimming cost V 1 base and J 5 bases; bases outside gene matches: 3.

For this clone: Additional DNA sequences in this sample encode the identical CDR3. The chain employs TRBV5-1 and TRBJ1-1; 7 positions match TRBD1. CDR3 length: 13 amino acids. Germline V gives CDR1 SGHRS, CDR2 YFSETQ. J was trimmed by 3 bases and V by 5 bases; bases with no gene match: 4. CDR3 protein: CASSSQGDTEAFF. For the CDR3, the DNA is TGCGCCAGCAGTTCCCAGGGGGACACTGAAGCTTTCTTT.

Written as DNA, the CDR3 is TGTGCCAGTAACGTCGAGGGGGGGATGAACACTGAAGCTTTCTTT. Translated: CASNVEGGMNTEAFF. The chain links TRBV19 to TRBJ1-1, with a weak D call TRBD1 (6 bases). Germline values: CDR1 LNHDA, CDR2 SQIVND (reference sequence). The CDR3 has 15 amino acids. Trimming pared 7 bases from V and 0 bases from J, leaving 15 bases between.

The rearrangement links TRBV11-2 to TRBJ1-1; D call uncertain. Per germline, CDR1 SGHAT and CDR2 FQNNGV. Trimming took off 0 bases at V and 8 bases at J, with 10 bases between the two ends. This CDR3 region has 13 residues. Here the CDR3 DNA reads TGTGCCAGCAGCTTAGACCCGAGGGCCGAAGCTTTCTTT. This gives the protein CASSLDPRAEAFF.

The CDR3 nucleotides are TGTGCCGCCCGGGAGACCTTCACAGATACGCAGTATTTT. It specifies CAARETFTDTQYF. The chain employs TRBV6-5 and TRBJ2-3; tentatively, D is TRBD2 (6 bases). Germline values: CDR1 MNHEY, CDR2 SVGAGI. The CDR3 runs to 13 residues. V shed 11 bases and J shed 2 bases, with 14 bases lying between them.

The chain is built from TRBV5-4 and TRBJ2-5; 12 nucleotides line up with TRBD2. Germline loops: CDR1 SGHNT, CDR2 YYREEE (reference sequence). V shed 4 bases and J 3 bases; nucleotides not matched to a gene: 1. This CDR3 has 14 amino acids. This CDR3 reads CASSRLAGEETQYF. In DNA, the CDR3 is TGTGCCAGCAGCAGACTAGCGGGAGAAGAGACCCAGTACTTC.

This clone was picked up a small number of times. This chain links TRBV6-5 with TRBJ1-4; 9 positions match TRBD1. Germline lookup yields CDR1 MNHEY and CDR2 SVGAGI. V gave up 7 bases and J gave up 7 bases; unmatched junction bases: 7. The CDR3 covers 14 residues. The chain's CDR3 is CASNTGQGVEKLFF. The DNA for the CDR3 is TGTGCCAGCAATACGGGACAGGGAGTTGAAAAACTGTTTTTT.

Here the CDR3 DNA reads TGTGCCAGCAGTACAGGGCTACACACCATATATTTT. This codes for CASSTGLHTIYF. V gene TRBV6-5 combines with J gene TRBJ1-3; tentatively, D is TRBD1 (6 bases). CDR1 and CDR2 from the germline V gene are MNHEY and SVGAGI. The CDR3 consists of 12 residues. V gave up 5 bases and J gave up 8 bases, with 10 bases separating them.

The genes are TRBV5-1 and TRBJ1-2, with 7 bases aligning to TRBD1. The CDR3 spans 15 residues. Trimming cost V 3 bases and J 7 bases; bases outside gene matches: 12. CDR1 is SGHRS and CDR2 is YFSETQ in the germline V gene. The CDR3 DNA sequence: TGCGCCAGCAGCTCAACAGGGGCCGCAGCAGGTGGCTACACCTTC. Translating gives CASSSTGAAAGGYTF.

This chain joins TRBV18 and TRBJ1-3, with 8 bases lining up with TRBD1. V shed 3 bases, J shed 1 base, and the junction held 8 bases outside the gene matches. The V gene's germline CDR1 is KGHSH and CDR2 LQKENI. The CDR3 length is 17 residues. Written as DNA, the CDR3 is TGTGCCAGCTCACCGGGACAGGCTACTGAATCTGGAAACACCATATATTTT. As protein: CASSPGQATESGNTIYF.

The chain couples TRBV7-9 to TRBJ2-3; D might be TRBD2 (5 bases). Germline V CDR1 and CDR2: SEHNR, FQNEAQ (reference sequence). V dropped 5 bases and J dropped 2 bases, with 8 bases sitting between them. The CDR3 length is 13 residues. The CDR3 loop is CASSGGFTDTQYF. CDR3 in DNA: TGTGCCAGCAGCGGCGGGTTCACAGATACGCAGTATTTT. The whole variable domain, remainder taken from reference TRBV7-9 and TRBJ2-3, is DTGVSQNPRHKITKRGQNVTFRCDPISEHNRLYWYRQTLGQGPEFLTYFQNEAQLEKSRLLSDRFSAERPKGSFSTLEIQRTEQGDSAMYLCASSGGFTDTQYFGPGTRLTVL.

The table lists this clone with a few counts. The chain links TRBV7-9 to TRBJ1-2; D uncertain. The CDR3 totals 15 residues. V was clipped by 2 bases and J by 0 bases, with 10 bases between them. In germline, CDR1 is SEHNR, CDR2 FQNEAQ (reference sequence). The CDR3, as DNA: TGTGCCAGCAGCTTAACCCCAGATACTAACTATGGCTACACCTTC. Protein: CASSLTPDTNYGYTF.

The CDR3 here is CASSVYGAGAFYEQYV. Here the CDR3 DNA reads TGTGCCAGCAGCGTGTATGGAGCGGGGGCTTTCTACGAGCAGTACGTC. The chain recombines TRBV9 with TRBJ2-7; the match to TRBD2 covers 8 bases. The length of the CDR3 is 16 residues. Germline V lookup: CDR1 SGDLS, CDR2 YYNGEE. V was pared by 2 bases and J by 3 bases, with 10 bases of the junction left unmatched.